The sequence of this T cell receptor (beta chain) was determined in a study of blood T cell repertoires in COVID-19. Overall study context: Acute and convalescent COVID-19 samples came from the United States, Italy and Spain. Nucleic acid was either cDNA or gDNA, and it came from T cells, B-cell-depleted T cells, or PBMCs.

Authors' data handling: Estimation of nucleated cell counts relied on the amplification of reference gene primers. Assay used: immunoSEQ multiplex PCR; TCRdb lists only in-frame clones, some missing. V and J calls and clone size are copied from that table; D and trimming were computed from the DNA. The table has roughly 220,000 clones, 85% to 90% seen once. The table lists this clone with a few counts. The CDR3 is 12 residues long. Trimming removed 2 bases from V and 9 bases from J, with 10 bases in between. Germline CDR1 reads GTSNPN; CDR2 reads SVGIG (reference sequence). V usage is TRBV30 and J usage is TRBJ2-2; tentative D call: TRBD2 (5 bases). Source material: peripheral blood. The sequence was obtained from a man older than 75 with acute or convalescent COVID-19. CDR3 nucleotide sequence: TGTGCCTGGAGTACTAGTGGCAGGGAGCTGTTTTTT. This encodes CAWSTSGRELFF. The full variable domain, completed using reference TRBV30 and TRBJ2-2, is SQTIHQWPATLVQPVGSPLSLECTVEGTSNPNLYWYRQAAGRGLQLLFYSVGIGQISSEVPQNLSASRPQDRQFILSSKKLLLSDSGFYLCAWSTSGRELFFGEGSRLTVL.